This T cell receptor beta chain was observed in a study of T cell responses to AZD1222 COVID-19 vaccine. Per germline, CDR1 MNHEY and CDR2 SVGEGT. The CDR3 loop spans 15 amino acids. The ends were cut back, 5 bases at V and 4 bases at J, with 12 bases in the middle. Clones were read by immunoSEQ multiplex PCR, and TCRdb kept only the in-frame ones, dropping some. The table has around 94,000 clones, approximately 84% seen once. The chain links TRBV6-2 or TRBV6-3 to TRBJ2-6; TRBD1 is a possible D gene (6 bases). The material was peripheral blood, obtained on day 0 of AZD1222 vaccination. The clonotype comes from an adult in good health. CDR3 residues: CASSSAGAGANVLTF. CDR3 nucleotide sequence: TGTGCCAGCAGTAGTGCAGGGGCGGGGGCCAACGTCCTGACTTTC.